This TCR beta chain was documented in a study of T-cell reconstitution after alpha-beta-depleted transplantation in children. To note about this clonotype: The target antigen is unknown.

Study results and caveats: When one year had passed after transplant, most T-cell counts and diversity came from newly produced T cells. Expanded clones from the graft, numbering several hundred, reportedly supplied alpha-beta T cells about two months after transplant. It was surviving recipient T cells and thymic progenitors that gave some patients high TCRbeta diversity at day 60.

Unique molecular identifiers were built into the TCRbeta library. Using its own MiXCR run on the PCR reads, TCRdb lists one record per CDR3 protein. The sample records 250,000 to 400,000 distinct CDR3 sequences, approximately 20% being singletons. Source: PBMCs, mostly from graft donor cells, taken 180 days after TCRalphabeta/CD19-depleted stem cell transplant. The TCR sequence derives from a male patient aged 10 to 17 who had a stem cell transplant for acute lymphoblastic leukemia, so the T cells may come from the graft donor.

The chain's CDR3 is CASGGQRVSYNEQFF. Here the CDR3 DNA reads TGTGCCAGCGGGGGGCAGCGGGTCTCCTACAATGAGCAGTTCTTC. V and J are TRBV7-8 and TRBJ2-1, with D perhaps being TRBD1 or TRBD2 (6 bases each). CDR3 length: 15 residues. The V end was cut by 8 bases, the J end by 0 bases, with 14 bases between. Per germline, CDR1 SGHVS and CDR2 FQNEAQ.